This TCR beta chain was sequenced for a study of T cell repertoires in cytomegalovirus infection. Looking at the study overall: Newly reported HLA-C-restricted and thoroughly characterized HLA-B-restricted CMV epitopes were employed. From public TCR beta signatures came an indication of both CMV infection and matching HLA type.

Via MiXCR, TCRdb re-called the reads, giving one row per CDR3 protein. The sample lists some 920,000 distinct CDR3 sequences, roughly 30% occurring once. The CDR3 sequence is 18 residues long. CDR1 is KGHDR, CDR2 SFDVKD, per germline. The junction had 9 bases not matched to a gene; V was cut back by 3 bases and J by 2 bases. A note on this clonotype: As yet, its antigen is unknown.

Study-level results: Totalled public TCR beta family frequency picked out people who carried CMV plus the relevant HLA.

Sequences were derived from cultured CD8+ T cells from PBMCs, sampled from culture after CMV antigen stimulation. This chain joins TRBV24-1 and TRBJ2-3; 11 bases map to TRBD1. This TCR came from a human donor in good health (CMV status not recorded). Some clones in this sample may be carry-over from other donors' samples. CDR3 sequence: CATSDTTEGQGATDTQYF. CDR3 sequence (DNA): TGTGCCACCAGTGATACTACGGAAGGACAGGGGGCCACAGATACGCAGTATTTT.